The 17 T cell receptor beta chains listed next were all sequenced from one sample in a study of CD8 T cells in Susac syndrome. Reverse transcription of roughly 0.5 to 1 ug RNA was performed with random hexamers. TCRdb redid the calling of the immunoSEQ multiplex PCR reads with MiXCR, one entry per CDR3 protein. The sample consists of about 73,000 distinct CDR3 sequences, roughly 95% of them appearing once. The sequenced material came from CD8+ T cells from PBMCs. These receptors originate from a human donor with multiple sclerosis.

The chain recombines TRBV30 with TRBJ1-2; D call uncertain. The CDR3 spans 14 residues. Trimming took 2 bases from V and 6 from J, leaving 16 bases between them. Germline V gene data show CDR1 as GTSNPN and CDR2 as SVGIG (reference sequence). CDR3 sequence: CAWSTFQWTNGYTF. CDR3 DNA sequence: TGTGCCTGGAGTACTTTCCAGTGGACTAATGGCTACACCTTC.

The chain is built from TRBV12-3 or TRBV12-4 and TRBJ2-5; TRBD1 matches 12 bases. Trimming removed 6 bases from V and 5 bases from J; junction bases left unmatched: 10. CDR3 size: 16 residues. The CDR3 sequence is CASRAGTGGSRETQYF. The DNA of the CDR3 is TGTGCCAGCAGGGCCGGGACAGGGGGCTCACGGGAGACCCAGTACTTC.

The gene calls are TRBV12-3 or TRBV12-4 and TRBJ1-2; the match to TRBD1 covers 9 bases. This CDR3 is built from 11 residues. Trimming took 1 base from V and 13 from J; bases not matched to a gene: 1. The CDR3 protein is CASSLGQGVTF. In DNA form, the CDR3 reads TGTGCCAGCAGTTTAGGACAGGGGGTCACCTTC.

The rearrangement joins TRBV9 to TRBJ2-3; D unresolved. The V and J ends lost 4 bases and 4 bases respectively, with 10 bases between them. The germline gives CDR1 SGDLS, CDR2 YYNGEE. This CDR3 spans 13 amino acids. The CDR3 DNA is TGTGCCAGCAGCCCCGATATAGCAGATACGCAGTATTTT. This translates into CASSPDIADTQYF.

The chain employs TRBV4-2 and TRBJ2-2; the D gene is possibly TRBD2 (5 bases). The V end lost 4 bases, the J end lost 3 bases, and 9 bases lay between the germline ends. The germline gives CDR1 LGHNA, CDR2 YNFKEQ. This CDR3 is 14 amino acids long. The DNA of the CDR3 is TGTGCCAGCAGCCTTCCCGGGGACACCGGGGAGCTGTTTTTT. Amino acid sequence: CASSLPGDTGELFF.

This chain links TRBV27 with TRBJ2-1; D might be TRBD2 (7 bases). Germline CDR1 reads MNHEY; CDR2 reads SMNVEV (reference sequence). This CDR3 is built from 13 residues. Deletions cut 2 bases from V and 10 bases from J, with 12 bases between. The CDR3 loop reads CASSLGGAGEQFF. The CDR3 DNA is TGTGCCAGCAGTTTAGGGGGGGCGGGGGAGCAGTTCTTC.

This sequence joins TRBV5-1 and TRBJ2-2; D is ambiguous. Germline CDR1 SGHRS, CDR2 YFSETQ. This CDR3 is 12 amino acids long. V was shortened by 4 bases and J by 7 bases, with 8 bases between the two germline ends. CDR3 sequence reads: CASSLTDGELFF. CDR3 coding DNA: TGCGCCAGCAGCCTGACTGACGGGGAGCTGTTTTTT.

The chain combines TRBV27 with TRBJ2-4; TRBD1 might be the D (5 bases). The germline V gene has CDR1 MNHEY and CDR2 SMNVEV (reference sequence). V gave up 9 bases and J gave up 0 bases, with 9 bases separating them. The CDR3 has 13 amino acids. CDR3 loop: CASRQLAKNIQYF. The CDR3 coding sequence is TGTGCCAGTCGACAGCTAGCCAAAAACATTCAGTACTTC.

The J gene is TRBJ2-7, the V gene TRBV29-1, with 7 positions matching TRBD2. The junction had 6 bases not matched to a gene; V was cut back by 5 bases and J by 2 bases. Germline V CDR1 and CDR2: SQVTM, ANQGSEA. The CDR3 is made up of 13 amino acids. CDR3 loop: CSVWPAGPYEQYF. The DNA for the CDR3 is TGCAGCGTTTGGCCAGCGGGACCCTACGAGCAGTACTTC.

The rearrangement links TRBV7-9 to TRBJ2-7; 7 bases map to TRBD2. Losses at the gene ends were 0 bases for V and 2 bases for J; bases not matched to a gene: 7. Germline V lookup: CDR1 SEHNR, CDR2 FQNEAQ (reference sequence). The CDR3 has 16 amino acids. CDR3 in amino acids: CASSLAGGSDPYEQYF. In DNA, the CDR3 is TGTGCCAGCAGCTTAGCGGGCGGGAGCGACCCCTACGAGCAGTACTTC.

The genes are TRBV11-2 and TRBJ1-1; D unresolved. The CDR3 has 14 residues. Trimming removed 5 bases from V and 1 base from J, with 11 bases in between. Germline CDR1 is SGHAT and CDR2 is FQNNGV. The CDR3 region has the DNA TGTGCCAGCAGCCCGCCAGACGGGAACACTGAAGCTTTCTTT. Encoded protein: CASSPPDGNTEAFF. Supplemented by reference TRBV11-2 and TRBJ1-1, the full variable domain reads EAGVAQSPRYKIIEKRQSVAFWCNPISGHATLYWYQQILGQGPKLLIQFQNNGVVDDSQLPKDRFSAERLKGVDSTLKIQPAKLEDSAVYLCASSPPDGNTEAFFGQGTRLTVV.

J is TRBJ2-7 and V is TRBV28; no firm D call. The germline V gene encodes CDR1 MDHEN and CDR2 SYDVKM. Deletions cut 7 bases from V and 3 bases from J, with 7 bases between. The CDR3 sequence is 11 residues long. CDR3 amino acids: CASNTGYEQYF. The CDR3 DNA follows: TGTGCCAGCAATACCGGCTACGAGCAGTACTTC.

Only one count was recorded for this clonotype. J is TRBJ2-4 and V is TRBV4-3; the match to TRBD2 covers 7 bases. The length of the CDR3 is 12 residues. Germline CDR1 and CDR2: LGHNA and YSLEER. V shed 3 bases and J 9 bases; nucleotides not matched to a gene: 2. CDR3 sequence: CASSQGRGIQYF. Written as DNA, the CDR3 is TGCGCCAGCAGCCAGGGGAGGGGCATTCAGTACTTC.

The V call is TRBV5-4, the J call TRBJ2-7; perhaps TRBD2 as D (6 bases). Germline lookup yields CDR1 SGHNT and CDR2 YYREEE (reference sequence). Trimming removed 0 bases from V and 2 bases from J, with 12 bases in between. CDR3 length: 15 amino acids. As DNA, the CDR3 is TGTGCCAGCAGCTTGGAGACTAGGTCGACCTACGAGCAGTACTTC. It is translated as CASSLETRSTYEQYF.

The V gene is TRBV12-3 or TRBV12-4, the J gene TRBJ1-1; D remains ambiguous. The germline V and J ends were trimmed by 6 bases and 7 bases, with 12 bases remaining between them. The CDR3 runs to 12 residues. The CDR3 loop reads CASRLTPREAFF. The CDR3 DNA is TGTGCCAGCAGGTTGACCCCCCGTGAAGCTTTCTTT.

The chain carries TRBV19 and TRBJ1-1; D perhaps matches TRBD1 (5 bases). V was trimmed by 0 bases and J by 1 base, leaving 6 bases between them. This CDR3 has 14 residues. Per the germline V gene, CDR1 is LNHDA and CDR2 is SQIVND (reference sequence). Here the CDR3 DNA reads TGTGCCAGTAGTATAGACAGGGCGAACACTGAAGCTTTCTTT. Amino acid sequence: CASSIDRANTEAFF.

This clonotype was counted once. This chain links TRBV27 with TRBJ2-1, with D possibly called TRBD1 or TRBD2 (5 bases each). The length of the CDR3 is 12 residues. Trimming left V 3 bases short and J 9 bases short, with 9 bases between. Germline V gives CDR1 MNHEY, CDR2 SMNVEV (reference sequence). CDR3 amino acids: CASSFPGSEQFF. Here the CDR3 DNA reads TGTGCCAGCAGTTTTCCAGGGAGTGAGCAGTTCTTC.